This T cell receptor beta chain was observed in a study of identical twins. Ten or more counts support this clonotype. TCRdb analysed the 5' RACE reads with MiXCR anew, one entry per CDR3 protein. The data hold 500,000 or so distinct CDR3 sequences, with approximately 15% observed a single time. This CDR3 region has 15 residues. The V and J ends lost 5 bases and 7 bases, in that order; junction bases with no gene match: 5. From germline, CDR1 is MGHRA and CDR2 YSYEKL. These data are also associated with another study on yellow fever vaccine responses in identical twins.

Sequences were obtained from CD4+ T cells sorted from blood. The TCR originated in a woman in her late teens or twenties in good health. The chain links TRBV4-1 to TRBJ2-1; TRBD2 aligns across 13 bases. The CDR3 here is CASSVWTSGGNEQFF. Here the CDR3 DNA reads TGCGCCAGCAGCGTGTGGACTAGCGGGGGAAATGAGCAGTTCTTC.